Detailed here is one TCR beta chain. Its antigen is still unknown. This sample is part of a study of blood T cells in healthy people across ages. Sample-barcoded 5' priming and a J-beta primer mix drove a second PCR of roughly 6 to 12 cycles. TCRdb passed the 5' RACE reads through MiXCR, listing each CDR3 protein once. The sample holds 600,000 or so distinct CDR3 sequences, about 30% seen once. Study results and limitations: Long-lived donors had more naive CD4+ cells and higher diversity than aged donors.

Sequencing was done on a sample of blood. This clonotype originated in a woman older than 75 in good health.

The CDR3, as DNA: TGTGCCAGCGGAGAGGGGATGGATACGCAGTATTTT. This codes for CASGEGMDTQYF. The chain couples TRBV12-3 or TRBV12-4 to TRBJ2-3, with D perhaps being TRBD1 or TRBD2 (5 bases each). The germline V and J ends were trimmed by 8 bases and 6 bases, with 12 bases remaining between them. The CDR3 has 12 amino acids.